A single sample gave rise to the 5 T cell receptor beta chains below, sequenced in a study of identical twins. TCRdb called the 5' RACE reads again in MiXCR, with one record for every CDR3 protein. The sample gives more than 400,000 distinct CDR3 sequences, roughly 15% of which show up once; less than 0.5% is in the top ten. This sample was also put to use in a study of yellow fever vaccine responses in identical twins.

Sequencing input: CD4+ T cells sorted from blood. Receptors originate from a woman aged 18-29 years in good health.

The chain couples TRBV10-3 to TRBJ2-1; maybe TRBD1 (6 bases). V was clipped by 3 bases and J by 0 bases, with 12 bases between them. The CDR3 totals 16 residues. CDR1 is ENHRY and CDR2 is SYGVKD in the germline V gene. The CDR3 region has the DNA TGTGCCATCAGTGAATTCCTACAGGGCTCCTACAATGAGCAGTTCTTC. Protein product: CAISEFLQGSYNEQFF.

This clonotype has only a few counts. The rearrangement uses TRBV2 and TRBJ2-7, with D uncertain. The length of the CDR3 is 14 residues. Germline CDR1 reads SNHLY; CDR2 reads FYNNEI. V lost 8 bases to trimming and J lost 0 bases, with 14 bases between them. CDR3 loop: CASGTDGSSYEQYV. The DNA of the CDR3 is TGTGCCAGCGGAACGGACGGAAGCTCCTACGAGCAGTACGTC.

This clonotype appeared many times. The chain has TRBV28 and TRBJ1-1; weak D call: TRBD1 (5 bases). Germline CDR1 reads MDHEN; CDR2 reads SYDVKM. The CDR3 is made up of 15 amino acids. V shed 8 bases and J shed 1 base, with 17 bases lying between them. In nucleotides, the CDR3 is TGTGCCAGCCACTGGGGGGGATTGCCGAACACTGAAGCTTTCTTT. Its protein product is CASHWGGLPNTEAFF. Complete variable domain (other parts from reference TRBV28 and TRBJ1-1): DVKVTQSSRYLVKRTGEKVFLECVQDMDHENMFWYRQDPGLGLRLIYFSYDVKMKEKGDIPEGYSVSREKKERFSLILESASTNQTSMYLCASHWGGLPNTEAFFGQGTRLTVV.

At least ten counts were recorded for this clonotype. The chain couples TRBV7-7 to TRBJ2-3; TRBD2 aligns across 10 bases. The CDR3 sequence is 15 residues long. CDR1 and CDR2 from the germline V gene are SSHAT and FNYEAQ (reference sequence). Unmatched junction bases numbered 5, after V lost 5 bases and J lost 3 bases. DNA for the CDR3: TGTGCCAGCAGCCCTAGCGGGGGTGGGACAGATACGCAGTATTTT. Translating gives CASSPSGGGTDTQYF.

The chain carries TRBV3-1 and TRBJ1-6, with no clear D. Trimming took 2 bases from V and 12 from J, leaving 11 bases between them. The CDR3 contains 13 residues. The germline V gene encodes CDR1 LGHDT and CDR2 YNNKEL (reference sequence). The CDR3 nucleotides are TGTGCCAGCAGCCAACGGGGTGCGGGACCCCTCCACTTT. Protein: CASSQRGAGPLHF.